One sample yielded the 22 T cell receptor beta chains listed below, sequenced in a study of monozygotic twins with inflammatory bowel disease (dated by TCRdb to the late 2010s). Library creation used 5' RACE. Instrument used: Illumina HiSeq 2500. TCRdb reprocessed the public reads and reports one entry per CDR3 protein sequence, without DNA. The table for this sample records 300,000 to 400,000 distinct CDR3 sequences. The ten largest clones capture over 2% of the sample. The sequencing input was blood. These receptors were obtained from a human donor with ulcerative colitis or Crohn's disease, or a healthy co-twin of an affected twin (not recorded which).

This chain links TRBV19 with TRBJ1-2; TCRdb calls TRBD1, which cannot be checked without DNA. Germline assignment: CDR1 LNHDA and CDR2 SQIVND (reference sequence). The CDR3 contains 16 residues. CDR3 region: CASTFNPGQGTYGYTF.

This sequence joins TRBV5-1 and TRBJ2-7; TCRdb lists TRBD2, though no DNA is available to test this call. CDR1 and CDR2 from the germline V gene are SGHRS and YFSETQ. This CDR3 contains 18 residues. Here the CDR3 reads CASSLYPSGGLDTYEQYF.

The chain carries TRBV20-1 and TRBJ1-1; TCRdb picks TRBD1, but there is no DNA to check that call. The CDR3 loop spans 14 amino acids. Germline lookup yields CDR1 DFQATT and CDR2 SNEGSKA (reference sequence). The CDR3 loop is CSARKGGENTEAFF.

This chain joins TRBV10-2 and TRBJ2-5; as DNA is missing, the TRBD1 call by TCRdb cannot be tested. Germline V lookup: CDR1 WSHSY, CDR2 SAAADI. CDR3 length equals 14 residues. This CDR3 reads CASTGQNPQETQYF.

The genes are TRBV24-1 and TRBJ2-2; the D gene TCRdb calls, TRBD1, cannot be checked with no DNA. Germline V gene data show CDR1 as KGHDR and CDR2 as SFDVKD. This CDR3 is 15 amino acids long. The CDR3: CATSDPGQSTGELFF.

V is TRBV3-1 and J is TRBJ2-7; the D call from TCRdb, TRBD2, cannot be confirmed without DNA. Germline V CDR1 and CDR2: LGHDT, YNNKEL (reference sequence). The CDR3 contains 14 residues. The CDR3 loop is CASIGIGGAGEQYF.

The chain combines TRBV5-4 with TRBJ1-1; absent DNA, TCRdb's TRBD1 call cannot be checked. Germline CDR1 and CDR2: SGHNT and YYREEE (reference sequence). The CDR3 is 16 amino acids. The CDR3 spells CASSAEIQGGNTEAFF.

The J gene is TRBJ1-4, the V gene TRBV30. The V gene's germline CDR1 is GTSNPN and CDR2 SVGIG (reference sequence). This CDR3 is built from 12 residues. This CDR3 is CACRQGNEKLFF. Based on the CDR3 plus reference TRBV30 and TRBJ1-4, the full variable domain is SQTIHQWPATLVQPVGSPLSLECTVEGTSNPNLYWYRQAAGRGLQLLFYSVGIGQISSEVPQNLSASRPQDRQFILSSKKLLLSDSGFYLCACRQGNEKLFFGSGTQLSVL.

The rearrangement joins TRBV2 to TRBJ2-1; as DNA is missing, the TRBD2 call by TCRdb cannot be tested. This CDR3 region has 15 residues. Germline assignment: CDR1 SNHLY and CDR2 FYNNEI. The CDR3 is CASSEGLAGVSEQFF.

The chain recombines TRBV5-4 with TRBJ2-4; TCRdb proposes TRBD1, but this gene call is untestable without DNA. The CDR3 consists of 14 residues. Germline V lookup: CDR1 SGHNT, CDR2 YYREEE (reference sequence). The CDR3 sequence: CASSLTGGENIQYF.

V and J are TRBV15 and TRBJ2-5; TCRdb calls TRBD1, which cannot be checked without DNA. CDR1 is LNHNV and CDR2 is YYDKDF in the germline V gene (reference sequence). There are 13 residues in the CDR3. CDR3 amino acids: CATSTYLRDPTEF.

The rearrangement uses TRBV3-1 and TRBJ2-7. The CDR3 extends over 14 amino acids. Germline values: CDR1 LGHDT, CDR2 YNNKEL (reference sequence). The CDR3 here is CASSPHGLTYEQYF.

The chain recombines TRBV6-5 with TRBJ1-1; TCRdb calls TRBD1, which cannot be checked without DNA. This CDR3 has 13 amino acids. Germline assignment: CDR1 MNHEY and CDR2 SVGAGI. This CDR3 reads CASSYERGTEAFF.

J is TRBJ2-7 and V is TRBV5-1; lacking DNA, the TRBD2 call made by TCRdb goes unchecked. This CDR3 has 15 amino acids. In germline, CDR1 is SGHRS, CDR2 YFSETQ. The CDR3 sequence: CASRVSSGTLYEQYF.

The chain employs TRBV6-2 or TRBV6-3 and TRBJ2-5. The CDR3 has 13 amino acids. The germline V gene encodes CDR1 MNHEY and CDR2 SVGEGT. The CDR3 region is CASSYSSYETQYF.

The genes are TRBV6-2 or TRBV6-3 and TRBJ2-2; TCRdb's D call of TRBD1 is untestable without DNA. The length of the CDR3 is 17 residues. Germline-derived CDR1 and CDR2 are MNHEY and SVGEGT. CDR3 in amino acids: CASSYGQYSPRTGELFF.

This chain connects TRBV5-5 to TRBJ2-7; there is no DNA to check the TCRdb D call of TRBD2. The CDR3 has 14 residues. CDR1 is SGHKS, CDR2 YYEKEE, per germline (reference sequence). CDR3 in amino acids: CASSAVGPGYEQYF.

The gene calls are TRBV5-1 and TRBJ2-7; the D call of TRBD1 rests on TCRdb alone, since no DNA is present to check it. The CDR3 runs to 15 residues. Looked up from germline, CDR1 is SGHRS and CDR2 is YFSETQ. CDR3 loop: CASSSKTGSTYEQYF.

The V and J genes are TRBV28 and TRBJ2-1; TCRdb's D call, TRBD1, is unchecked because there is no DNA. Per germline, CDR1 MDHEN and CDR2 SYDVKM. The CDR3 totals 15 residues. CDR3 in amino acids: CAASNWDRGNNEQFF.

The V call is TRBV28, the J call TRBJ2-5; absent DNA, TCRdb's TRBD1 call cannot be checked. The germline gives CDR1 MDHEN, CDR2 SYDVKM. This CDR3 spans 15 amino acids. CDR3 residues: CASSPVMSGVVTQYF.

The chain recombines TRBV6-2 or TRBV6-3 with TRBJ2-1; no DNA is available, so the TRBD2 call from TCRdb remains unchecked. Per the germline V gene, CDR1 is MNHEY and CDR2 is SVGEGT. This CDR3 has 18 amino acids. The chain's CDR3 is CASSSDGTSGRAYNEQFF.

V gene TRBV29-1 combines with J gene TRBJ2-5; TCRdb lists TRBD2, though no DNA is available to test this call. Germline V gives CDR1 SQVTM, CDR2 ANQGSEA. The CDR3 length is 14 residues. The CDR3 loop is CSVKTSGYQETQYF.